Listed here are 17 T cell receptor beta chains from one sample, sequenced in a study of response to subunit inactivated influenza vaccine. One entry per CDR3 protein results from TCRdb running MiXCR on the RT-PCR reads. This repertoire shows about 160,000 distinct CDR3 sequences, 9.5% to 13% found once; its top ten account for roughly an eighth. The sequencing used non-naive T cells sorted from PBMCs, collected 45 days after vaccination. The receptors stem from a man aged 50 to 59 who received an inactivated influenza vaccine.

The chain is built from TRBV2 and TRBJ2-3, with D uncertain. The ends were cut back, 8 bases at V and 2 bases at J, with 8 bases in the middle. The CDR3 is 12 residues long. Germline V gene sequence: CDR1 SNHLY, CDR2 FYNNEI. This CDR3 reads CASSDVTDTQYF. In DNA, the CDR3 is TGTGCCAGCTCGGATGTCACAGATACGCAGTATTTT.

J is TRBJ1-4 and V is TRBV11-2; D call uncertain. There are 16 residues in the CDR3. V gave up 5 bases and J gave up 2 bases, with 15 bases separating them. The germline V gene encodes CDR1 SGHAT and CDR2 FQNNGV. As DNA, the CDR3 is TGTGCCAGCAGCCCTCGCTGGGGTCTGACTAATGAAAAACTGTTTTTT. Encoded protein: CASSPRWGLTNEKLFF.

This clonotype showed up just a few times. The CDR3 DNA sequence: TGTGCCAGCAGCCCATCCCCCGGGGGTTTGGGCGAGCAGTACTTC. It codes for CASSPSPGGLGEQYF. The rearrangement uses TRBV7-2 and TRBJ2-7; a possible D gene is TRBD2 (6 bases). Germline-derived CDR1 and CDR2 are SGHTA and FQGNSA. CDR3 length: 15 residues. Trimming removed 5 bases at V and 6 bases at J, with 20 bases between.

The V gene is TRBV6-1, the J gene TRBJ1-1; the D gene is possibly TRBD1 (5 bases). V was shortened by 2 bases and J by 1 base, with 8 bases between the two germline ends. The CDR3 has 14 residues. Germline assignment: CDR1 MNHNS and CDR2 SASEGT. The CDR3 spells CASSESGGNTEAFF. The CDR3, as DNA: TGTGCCAGCAGTGAATCGGGGGGGAACACTGAAGCTTTCTTT.

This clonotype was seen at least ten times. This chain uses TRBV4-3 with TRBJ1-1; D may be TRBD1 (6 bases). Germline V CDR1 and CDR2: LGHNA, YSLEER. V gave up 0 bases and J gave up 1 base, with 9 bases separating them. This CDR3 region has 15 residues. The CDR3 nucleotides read TGCGCCAGCAGCCAAGAACAGGGCTGGAACACTGAAGCTTTCTTT. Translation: CASSQEQGWNTEAFF.

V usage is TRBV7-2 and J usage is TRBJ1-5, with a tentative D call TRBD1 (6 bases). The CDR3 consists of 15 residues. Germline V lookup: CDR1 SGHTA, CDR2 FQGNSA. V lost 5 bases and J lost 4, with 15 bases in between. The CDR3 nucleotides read TGTGCCAGCAGCCCAGAGGCAGGGGTAAATCAGCCCCAGCATTTT. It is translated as CASSPEAGVNQPQHF. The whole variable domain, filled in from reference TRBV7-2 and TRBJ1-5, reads GAGVSQSPSNKVTEKGKDVELRCDPISGHTALYWYRQSLGQGLEFLIYFQGNSAPDKSGLPSDRFSAERTGGSVSTLTIQRTQQEDSAVYLCASSPEAGVNQPQHFGDGTRLSIL.

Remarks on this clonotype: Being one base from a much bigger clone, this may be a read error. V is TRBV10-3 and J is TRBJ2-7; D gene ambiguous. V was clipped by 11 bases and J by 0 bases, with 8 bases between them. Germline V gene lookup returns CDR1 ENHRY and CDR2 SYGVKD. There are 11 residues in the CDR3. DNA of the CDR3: TGTGCCGTCTCACCCTCCTACGAGCAGTACTTC. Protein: CAVSPSYEQYF.

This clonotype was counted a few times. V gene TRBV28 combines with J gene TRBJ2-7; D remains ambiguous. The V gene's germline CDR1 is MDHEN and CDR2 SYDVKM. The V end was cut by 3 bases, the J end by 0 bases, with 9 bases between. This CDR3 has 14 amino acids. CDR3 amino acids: CASSLAPYSYEQYF. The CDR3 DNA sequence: TGTGCCAGCAGTTTGGCGCCGTACTCCTACGAGCAGTACTTC.

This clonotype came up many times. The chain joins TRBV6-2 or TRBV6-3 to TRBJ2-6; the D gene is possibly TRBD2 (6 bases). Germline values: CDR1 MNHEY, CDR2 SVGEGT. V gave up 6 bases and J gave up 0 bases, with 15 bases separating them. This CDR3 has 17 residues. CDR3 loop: CASRQTRTSSGANVLTF. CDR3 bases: TGTGCCAGCAGACAGACTAGGACAAGCTCTGGGGCCAACGTCCTGACTTTC.

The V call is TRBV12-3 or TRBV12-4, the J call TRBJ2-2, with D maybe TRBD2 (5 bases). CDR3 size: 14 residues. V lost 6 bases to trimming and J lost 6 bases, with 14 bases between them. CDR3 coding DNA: TGTGCCAGCAGGCCTCCTAGCTGGTCCGGGGAGCTGTTTTTT. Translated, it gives CASRPPSWSGELFF.

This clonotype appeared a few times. CDR3 bases: TGCGCCAGCAGCGAGGGGGGCTATAGCACAGATACGCAGTATTTT. Its protein is CASSEGGYSTDTQYF. The rearrangement links TRBV10-1 to TRBJ2-3; D is possibly TRBD1 or TRBD2 (6 bases each). The germline V gene encodes CDR1 WNHNN and CDR2 SYGVQD (reference sequence). The CDR3 is 15 residues long. Trimming pared 6 bases from V and 0 bases from J, leaving 13 bases between.

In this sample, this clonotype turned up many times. The CDR3 DNA reads TGTGCCAGCAGCTTAGAAGGACAGAAATACGAGCAGTACTTC. It specifies CASSLEGQKYEQYF. The rearrangement links TRBV7-2 to TRBJ2-7; TRBD1 might be the D (6 bases). This CDR3 spans 14 amino acids. Germline CDR1 SGHTA, CDR2 FQGNSA. V shed 1 base and J shed 4 bases, with 11 bases lying between them.

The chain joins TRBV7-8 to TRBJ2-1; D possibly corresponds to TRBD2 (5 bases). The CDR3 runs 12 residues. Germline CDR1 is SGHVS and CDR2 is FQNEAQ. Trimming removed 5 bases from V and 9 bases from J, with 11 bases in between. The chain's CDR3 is CASSDPRVEQFF. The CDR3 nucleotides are TGTGCCAGCAGCGATCCGAGGGTTGAGCAGTTCTTC.

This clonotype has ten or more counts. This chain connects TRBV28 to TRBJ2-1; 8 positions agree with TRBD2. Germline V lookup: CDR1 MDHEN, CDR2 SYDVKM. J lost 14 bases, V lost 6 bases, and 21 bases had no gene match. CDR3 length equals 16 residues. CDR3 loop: CASSLTGTVAGRDKFF. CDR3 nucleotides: TGTGCCAGCAGCCTTACCGGGACGGTAGCGGGGAGAGATAAGTTCTTC.

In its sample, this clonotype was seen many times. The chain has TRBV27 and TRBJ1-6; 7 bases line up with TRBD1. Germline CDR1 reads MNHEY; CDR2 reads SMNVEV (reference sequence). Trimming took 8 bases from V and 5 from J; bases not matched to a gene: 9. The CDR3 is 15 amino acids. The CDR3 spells CASRSGQVDNSPLHF. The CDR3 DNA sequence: TGTGCCAGCCGAAGTGGACAGGTGGATAATTCACCCCTCCACTTT.

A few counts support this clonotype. The CDR3, as DNA: TGTGCCAGCAGTTCCACCACGTCAGGACGGGTTAACTATGGCTACACCTTC. Its protein is CASSSTTSGRVNYGYTF. This sequence joins TRBV12-3 or TRBV12-4 and TRBJ1-2; D is unclear. V lost 4 bases, J lost 1 base, and 19 bases lay in between. This CDR3 region has 17 residues.

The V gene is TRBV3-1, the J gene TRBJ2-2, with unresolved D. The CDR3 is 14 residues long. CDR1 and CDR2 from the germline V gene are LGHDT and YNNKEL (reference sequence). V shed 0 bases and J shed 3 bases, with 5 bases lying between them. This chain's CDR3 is CASSQDPYTGELFF. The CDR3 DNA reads TGTGCCAGCAGCCAAGATCCTTACACCGGGGAGCTGTTTTTT.